The 30 T cell receptor beta chains in this list originate from one sample, sequenced in a study of shared clonotypes between healthy human individuals. Assay used: immunoSEQ multiplex PCR; TCRdb lists only in-frame clones, some missing. The sample has 2 million to 2.5 million clones, roughly 92% seen once. Sequencing was done on a sample of naive CD4+ T cells from PBMCs. The subset is: CD45RA+ positively selected. The receptor set was obtained from a man younger than 35 in good health. Some clones in this sample may be carry-over from other donors' samples.

This clone was seen only a few times. Other DNA sequences in this sample translate to the same CDR3. V usage is TRBV5-1 and J usage is TRBJ2-2, with D possibly being TRBD2 (6 bases). CDR1 SGHRS and CDR2 YFSETQ come from the germline V gene. The V end was cut by 0 bases, the J end by 3 bases, with 6 bases between. CDR3 size: 14 residues. The CDR3 region has the DNA TGCGCCAGCAGCTTGGCGGGGGACACCGGGGAGCTGTTTTTT. Encoded protein: CASSLAGDTGELFF.

The chain carries TRBV6-6 and TRBJ1-2; D remains ambiguous. The germline CDR1 and CDR2 sequences are MNHNY and SVGAGI (reference sequence). V was clipped by 0 bases and J by 0 bases, with 8 bases between them. The CDR3 runs to 15 residues. CDR3 bases: TGTGCCAGCAGTTACTCTAACGGAGCTAACTATGGCTACACCTTC. As protein: CASSYSNGANYGYTF.

This chain links TRBV2 with TRBJ1-5; D perhaps matches TRBD1 (6 bases). This CDR3 is 15 amino acids long. V lost 1 base and J lost 3, with 10 bases in between. Germline CDR1 reads SNHLY; CDR2 reads FYNNEI. The CDR3 nucleotides are TGTGCCAGCAGTGAAGGACAGGTTTTCAATCAGCCCCAGCATTTT. Its protein is CASSEGQVFNQPQHF.

A remark on this clone: This same CDR3 is encoded by further DNA sequences in the sample. This chain joins TRBV18 and TRBJ2-7; 8 bases align to TRBD1. Germline V gene lookup returns CDR1 KGHSH and CDR2 LQKENI. The CDR3 is made up of 14 amino acids. Unmatched junction bases numbered 1, after V lost 0 bases and J lost 3 bases. CDR3 loop: CASSPPGQGYEQYF. CDR3 coding DNA: TGTGCCAGCTCACCACCTGGACAGGGCTACGAGCAGTACTTC.

Details on this clone: The sample holds other DNA sequences that translate to the same CDR3. The chain recombines TRBV9 with TRBJ2-6; no clear D. Germline assignment: CDR1 SGDLS and CDR2 YYNGEE. The V gene lost 1 base and the J gene lost 1 base, with 0 bases spanning the gap. The CDR3 is 13 amino acids. The CDR3 region is CASSVSGANVLTF. As DNA, the CDR3 is TGTGCCAGCAGCGTATCTGGGGCCAACGTCCTGACTTTC.

This chain uses TRBV2 with TRBJ2-7, with 8 positions matching TRBD1. The V gene's germline CDR1 is SNHLY and CDR2 FYNNEI. Trimming removed 11 bases from V and 2 bases from J; junction bases left unmatched: 11. CDR3 length: 14 amino acids. CDR3 coding DNA: TGTGCCGGGACAGGCCAGCCCCATACCTACGAGCAGTACTTC. Translation gives CAGTGQPHTYEQYF.

The V call is TRBV5-6, the J call TRBJ2-1; D remains ambiguous. The CDR3 consists of 13 residues. Trimming took 2 bases from V and 7 from J, leaving 10 bases between them. Germline V CDR1 and CDR2: SGHDT, YYEEEE. CDR3 in DNA: TGTGCCAGCAGCTTTGTTTTCGGGAATGAGCAGTTCTTC. This sequence encodes CASSFVFGNEQFF.

The chain joins TRBV7-9 to TRBJ1-2; D possibly corresponds to TRBD1 (5 bases). Germline V gene lookup returns CDR1 SEHNR and CDR2 FQNEAQ (reference sequence). CDR3 size: 16 residues. Trimming cost V 2 bases and J 8 bases, with 21 bases left between them. The CDR3 reads CASSLFEGPRFGGYTF. In nucleotides, the CDR3 is TGTGCCAGCAGCTTATTTGAGGGACCCAGATTTGGGGGCTACACCTTC.

V is TRBV28 and J is TRBJ1-1; TRBD1 matches at 9 bases. Germline assignment: CDR1 MDHEN and CDR2 SYDVKM. The CDR3 loop spans 12 amino acids. V lost 5 bases and J lost 11; bases outside the gene matches: 6. CDR3 coding DNA: TGTGCCAGCAGTGTACAGGGGGCAGGGGCTTTCTTT. Translation gives CASSVQGAGAFF.

The chain is built from TRBV27 and TRBJ2-5; a weak D match, TRBD2 (6 bases). This CDR3 comprises 15 residues. Germline CDR1 MNHEY, CDR2 SMNVEV (reference sequence). V dropped 0 bases and J dropped 1 base, with 9 bases sitting between them. For the CDR3, the DNA is TGTGCCAGCAGTTTATCAGGGCGGGGCCAAGAGACCCAGTACTTC. Protein product: CASSLSGRGQETQYF.

The chain has TRBV12-1 and TRBJ2-7; the table's D gene call, TRBD1, was not cross checked with the DNA. TRBV12-1 is tagged as a pseudogene. The CDR3 length is 15 residues. The DNA for the CDR3 is TGTGCCAGCAGCTCCACGTACAGAAGGACCTACGAGCAGTACTTC. It specifies CASSSTYRRTYEQYF.

This chain uses TRBV5-1 with TRBJ2-7, with unresolved D. Germline V gives CDR1 SGHRS, CDR2 YFSETQ. The V end was cut by 0 bases, the J end by 6 bases, with 13 bases between. The CDR3 is made up of 14 amino acids. The CDR3 protein is CASSLGKSDSEQYF. The DNA of the CDR3 is TGCGCCAGCAGCTTGGGTAAAAGCGATAGCGAGCAGTACTTC.

The genes are TRBV28 and TRBJ2-7; 8 bases line up with TRBD1. CDR1 MDHEN and CDR2 SYDVKM come from the germline V gene. Trimming cost V 8 bases and J 4 bases; bases outside gene matches: 10. The CDR3 consists of 14 residues. The CDR3 DNA reads as TGTGCCAGCTCCGAACGGACAGGGAGTTACGAGCAGTACTTC. Amino acids: CASSERTGSYEQYF.

J is TRBJ1-3 and V is TRBV11-3; 10 bases align to TRBD1. The V and J ends lost 5 bases and 0 bases, in that order; junction bases with no gene match: 7. CDR1 is SGHNT and CDR2 is YENEEA in the germline V gene. This CDR3 spans 17 amino acids. This CDR3 reads CASSPGTGAFSGNTIYF. The DNA of the CDR3 is TGTGCCAGCAGCCCCGGGACAGGGGCGTTCTCTGGAAACACCATATATTTT.

This rearrangement joins TRBV19 to TRBJ2-1; D is unresolved. The germline V and J ends were trimmed by 3 bases and 5 bases, with 11 bases remaining between them. This CDR3 region has 14 residues. The germline V gene encodes CDR1 LNHDA and CDR2 SQIVND (reference sequence). This CDR3 reads CASSISAGDNEQFF. The CDR3 nucleotides read TGTGCCAGTAGTATCTCTGCTGGGGACAATGAGCAGTTCTTC.

The chain combines TRBV28 with TRBJ2-5; the D gene could be TRBD1 or TRBD2 (5 bases each). Trimming left V 5 bases short and J 2 bases short, with 18 bases between. This CDR3 spans 16 amino acids. CDR1 MDHEN and CDR2 SYDVKM come from the germline V gene. The CDR3 reads CASSTLGTARQETQYF. CDR3 coding DNA: TGTGCCAGCAGTACCCTCGGGACCGCACGACAAGAGACCCAGTACTTC.

The CDR3 here is CASSRQGVGNEKLFF. DNA for the CDR3: TGTGCCAGCAGTAGACAGGGGGTGGGTAATGAAAAACTGTTTTTT. The chain carries TRBV27 and TRBJ1-4, with TRBD1 matching over 9 bases. The germline V gene has CDR1 MNHEY and CDR2 SMNVEV (reference sequence). The CDR3 covers 15 residues. V lost 5 bases and J lost 4; bases outside the gene matches: 5.

The V gene is TRBV28, the J gene TRBJ2-7; 10 bases match TRBD2. CDR3 size: 13 residues. V was pared by 8 bases and J by 2 bases, with 3 bases of the junction left unmatched. Germline V gene sequence: CDR1 MDHEN, CDR2 SYDVKM. The CDR3 spells CASEAGGPYEQYF. The CDR3 bases are TGTGCCAGCGAAGCGGGAGGGCCCTACGAGCAGTACTTC.

The genes are TRBV6-1 and TRBJ1-3, with 8 bases aligning to TRBD1. V shed 7 bases, J shed 4 bases, and the junction held 9 bases outside the gene matches. The germline CDR1 and CDR2 sequences are MNHNS and SASEGT. The CDR3 spans 15 residues. The CDR3 nucleotides are TGTGCCAGCATCACGGACAGGGCCGGAGGAAACACCATATATTTT. It is translated as CASITDRAGGNTIYF.

This chain joins TRBV7-8 and TRBJ2-7; 14 bases fit TRBD2. Germline V gives CDR1 SGHVS, CDR2 FQNEAQ. The CDR3 is made up of 16 amino acids. Unmatched junction bases numbered 4, after V lost 1 base and J lost 5 bases. CDR3: CASSLVGLAGVNEQYF. CDR3 sequence (DNA): TGTGCCAGCAGCTTAGTGGGACTAGCGGGGGTAAACGAGCAGTACTTC.

The V call is TRBV19, the J call TRBJ1-2, with a possible D match to TRBD1 (6 bases). This CDR3 contains 15 residues. The V end lost 4 bases, the J end lost 4 bases, and 16 bases lay between the germline ends. Germline CDR1 is LNHDA and CDR2 is SQIVND (reference sequence). The CDR3 spells CASSTTSGAAYGYTF. Written as DNA, the CDR3 is TGTGCCAGTAGTACTACCTCAGGGGCGGCCTATGGCTACACCTTC.

CDR3 region: CAISESNNLSGNTIYF. The CDR3 DNA sequence: TGTGCCATCAGTGAGTCGAACAATCTCTCTGGAAACACCATATATTTT. V is TRBV10-3 and J is TRBJ1-3, with unresolved D. The CDR3 has 16 amino acids. Germline V gene sequence: CDR1 ENHRY, CDR2 SYGVKD. Trimming pared 0 bases from V and 0 bases from J, leaving 9 bases between.

V and J are TRBV9 and TRBJ2-5, with D unresolved. This CDR3 has 17 residues. Germline CDR1 SGDLS, CDR2 YYNGEE. The ends were cut back, 0 bases at V and 0 bases at J, with 15 bases in the middle. CDR3 sequence: CASSVGMGRQYQETQYF. CDR3 in DNA: TGTGCCAGCAGCGTAGGAATGGGTAGGCAGTACCAAGAGACCCAGTACTTC.

The rearrangement joins TRBV7-3 to TRBJ2-3; D possibly corresponds to TRBD2 (7 bases). V lost 5 bases and J 1 base, leaving 19 bases between the germline ends. The germline V gene has CDR1 SGHTA and CDR2 FQGTGA. The CDR3 is 17 amino acids. In DNA, the CDR3 is TGTGCCAGCAGCGACCCCGGGGGGCCGCGGGGCACAGATACGCAGTATTTT. It yields the protein CASSDPGGPRGTDTQYF.

Notes on this clone: One end of the junction is discordant with germline, which a read error may explain. The J gene is TRBJ2-5, the V gene TRBV6-6, with TRBD2 matching over 7 bases. Germline V gene data show CDR1 as MNHNY and CDR2 as SVGAGI (reference sequence). The CDR3 is made up of 15 amino acids. In nucleotides, the CDR3 is TGTGCCAGCACTTACGCCCTTAGCGGGTCAGGGACCCAGTACTTC. Translation gives CASTYALSGSGTQYF.

The CDR3 region is CASSLLAGGQAGELFF. CDR3 bases: TGTGCCAGCAGCTTACTGGCGGGAGGACAGGCCGGGGAGCTGTTTTTT. The V and J genes are TRBV11-2 and TRBJ2-2; D is perhaps TRBD2 (8 bases). Trimming took 2 bases from V and 6 from J, leaving 16 bases between them. CDR3 size: 16 residues. Germline CDR1 reads SGHAT; CDR2 reads FQNNGV.

The sample holds one count of this clone. The chain has TRBV11-2 and TRBJ2-3; 10 bases align to TRBD2. Germline trimming cut 1 base from V and 1 base from J; bases unmatched to any gene: 5. The germline V gene encodes CDR1 SGHAT and CDR2 FQNNGV. The CDR3 length is 17 residues. CDR3 DNA sequence: TGTGCCAGCAGCTTAGGAATAGCGGGAGGTGGCACAGATACGCAGTATTTT. Protein: CASSLGIAGGGTDTQYF.

With regard to this clone: The same CDR3 arises from other DNA sequences in this sample as well. The rearrangement uses TRBV7-2 and TRBJ2-1, with D unclear. The germline V gene encodes CDR1 SGHTA and CDR2 FQGNSA. The V end lost 2 bases, the J end lost 7 bases, and 6 bases lay between the germline ends. This CDR3 is built from 12 residues. CDR3 sequence (DNA): TGTGCCAGCAGCTTAAGGGCGAATGAGCAGTTCTTC. It codes for CASSLRANEQFF.

The chain has TRBV28 and TRBJ2-1, with 7 nucleotides matching TRBD2. The V gene end was trimmed by 6 bases and the J gene end by 8 bases; junction bases not matched to a gene: 13. Germline assignment: CDR1 MDHEN and CDR2 SYDVKM. This CDR3 comprises 15 residues. The CDR3 DNA reads TGTGCCAGCAGCTCCGCCGGACTTGCGGGGGATGAGCAGTTCTTC. Residues: CASSSAGLAGDEQFF. The whole variable domain, remainder taken from reference TRBV28 and TRBJ2-1, is DVKVTQSSRYLVKRTGEKVFLECVQDMDHENMFWYRQDPGLGLRLIYFSYDVKMKEKGDIPEGYSVSREKKERFSLILESASTNQTSMYLCASSSAGLAGDEQFFGPGTRLTVL.

The rearrangement joins TRBV9 to TRBJ1-3; D gene uncertain. Germline CDR1 SGDLS, CDR2 YYNGEE. Trimming shortened V by 0 bases and J by 2 bases, and 9 bases separated the two germline ends. The CDR3 covers 15 residues. This chain's CDR3 is CASSVVPATGNTIYF. The CDR3 DNA sequence: TGTGCCAGCAGCGTAGTACCGGCTACTGGAAACACCATATATTTT.